This TCR beta chain was obtained from a study of OX40 agonist ivuxolimab in advanced cancers. Study-level background: From about 23 to 85 years was the age range, with a mean of roughly 64 years, and over 80% were male. General observations from the study: Partly responding patients at 0.1-3.0 mg/kg showed some of the smallest clonal expansion. CD8+ T cells averaged more expanded clones than CD4+.

Trimming removed 3 bases from V and 4 bases from J, with 16 bases in between. Germline loops: CDR1 SGDLS, CDR2 YYNGEE. This CDR3 contains 15 residues. TCRdb's copy holds only in-frame clones and misses some; the assay was immunoSEQ multiplex PCR. The sample has under 85,000 clones, around 83% seen once. No patient had autoimmune disease or received systemic immunosuppression. Worth noting for this clone: Its antigen is not known.

The chain recombines TRBV9 with TRBJ1-2; D possibly corresponds to TRBD1 (6 bases). Specimen: CD4+ or CD8+ T cells sorted from blood, collected in a trial of the OX40 agonist ivuxolimab. This clonotype originated in an adult with an advanced solid tumor such as melanoma, head and neck, liver or kidney cancer. The CDR3 DNA reads TGTGCCAGCAGCGCGATGACAGGTTCCGGCTATGGCTACACCTTC. Translated, it gives CASSAMTGSGYGYTF. Full variable domain (remainder filled in from reference TRBV9 and TRBJ1-2): DSGVTQTPKHLITATGQRVTLRCSPRSGDLSVYWYQQSLDQGLQFLIQYYNGEERAKGNILERFSAQQFPDLHSELNLSSLELGDSALYFCASSAMTGSGYGYTFGSGTRLTVV.